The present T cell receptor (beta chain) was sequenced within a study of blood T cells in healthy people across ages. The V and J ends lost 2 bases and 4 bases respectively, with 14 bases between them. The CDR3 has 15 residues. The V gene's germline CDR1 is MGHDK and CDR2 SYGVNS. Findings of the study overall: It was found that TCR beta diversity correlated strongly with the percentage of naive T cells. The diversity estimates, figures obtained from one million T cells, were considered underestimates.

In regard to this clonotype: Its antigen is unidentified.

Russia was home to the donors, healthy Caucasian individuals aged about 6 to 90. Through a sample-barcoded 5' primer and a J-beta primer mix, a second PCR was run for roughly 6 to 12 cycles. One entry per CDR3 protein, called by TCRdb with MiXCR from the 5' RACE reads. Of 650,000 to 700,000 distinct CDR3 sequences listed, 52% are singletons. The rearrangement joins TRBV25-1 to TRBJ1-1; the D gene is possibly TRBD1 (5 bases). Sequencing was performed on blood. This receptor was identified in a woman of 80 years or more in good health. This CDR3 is CASSENGGGITEAFF. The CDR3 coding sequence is TGTGCCAGCAGTGAAAATGGGGGAGGGATCACTGAAGCTTTCTTT.